A selection of T cell receptor beta chains follows, all from one sample in a study of CD4 T cells in relation to SARS-CoV-2 and coronaviruses. Measured with immunoSEQ multiplex PCR; TCRdb has only the in-frame clones, and not every one. The sample gives about 38,000 clones, over 75% of which show up once; 9.2% is in the top ten. Sample: memory CD4+ T cells from PBMCs. All receptors derive from an adult with COVID-19. The CDR3 runs from the conserved cysteine through the conserved F or W. A D gene is named only where the DNA matches it firmly. Expanded clones are given a class, and other clones once, few, many or no size at all.

TRBV5-4,-,TRBJ1-6,TRBD1,TGTGCCAGCAGCCTAAGTGGGACAGGGCCCTCACCCCTCCACTTT,CASSLSGTGPSPLHF
TRBV6-1,once,TRBJ2-7,TRBD1,TGTGCCAGCAGCCGGGGACAGCTCGAGCAGTACTTC,CASSRGQLEQYF
TRBV27,-,TRBJ2-7,TRBD1,TGTGCCAGCAGGGGATACAGGGGAACCTACGAGCAGTACTTC,CASRGYRGTYEQYF
TRBV5-4,-,TRBJ2-4,-,TGTGCCAGCAGCCCTGACCCGAAAAACATTCAGTACTTC,CASSPDPKNIQYF
TRBV19,-,TRBJ2-3,-,TGTGCCAGTAGTTACTTTACGGGGAGAGGCGCAGATACGCAGTATTTT,CASSYFTGRGADTQYF
TRBV5-5,-,TRBJ1-5,-,TGTGCCAGCAGCCCCACCTTCGATGTGCATCAGCCCCAGCATTTT,CASSPTFDVHQPQHF
TRBV28,-,TRBJ2-3,-,TGTGCCAGTCTCTTTCCTAGCACAGATACGCAGTATTTT,CASLFPSTDTQYF
TRBV7-8,-,TRBJ2-1,TRBD2,TGTGCCAGCAGGTTGAGGCGGGGGATCTCCTACAATGAGCAGTTCTTC,CASRLRRGISYNEQFF
TRBV19,-,TRBJ2-2,TRBD1,TGTGCCAGTAAAAGGGACAGGGACACCGGGGAGCTGTTTTTT,CASKRDRDTGELFF
TRBV5-8,-,TRBJ2-5,TRBD2,TGTGCCAGCAGCCCTACTCCGGGACTAGCGAAGACCCAGTACTTC,CASSPTPGLAKTQYF
TRBV27,-,TRBJ2-7,TRBD1,TGTGCCAGCAGTTCATGGACAGGCTCCTACGAGCAGTACTTC,CASSSWTGSYEQYF
TRBV7-2,-,TRBJ2-3,TRBD1,TGTGCCAGCAGCTTGGGACAGGGAGGGACAGATACGCAGTATTTT,CASSLGQGGTDTQYF
TRBV28,few,TRBJ1-5,-,TGTGCCAGCAGTCTACTCAGGGTCGGGAATCAGCCCCAGCATTTT,CASSLLRVGNQPQHF
TRBV19,-,TRBJ1-2,-,TGTGCCAGTACCGATCCAGGGTCCGGCTATGGCTACACCTTC,CASTDPGSGYGYTF
TRBV6-6,-,TRBJ2-7,-,TGTGCCAGCAGTTACTGGGTGGGGGGCGGACACTACGAGCAGTACTTC,CASSYWVGGGHYEQYF
TRBV18,few,TRBJ1-1,TRBD1,TGTGCCAGCTCACGTGGGACAGGAGCTACGGCGAACACTGAAGCTTTCTTT,CASSRGTGATANTEAFF
TRBV28,-,TRBJ1-1,-,TGTGCCAGCAGCGTACTAAAAACAGTAAACACTGAAGCTTTCTTT,CASSVLKTVNTEAFF
TRBV3-1/TRBV3-2,-,TRBJ1-2,-,TGTGCCAGCAGCCAAGAACAGACATATGGCTACACCTTC,CASSQEQTYGYTF
TRBV11-3,-,TRBJ1-6,-,TGTGCCAGCAGCTTAGATCCGACGGATAATTCACCCCTCCACTTT,CASSLDPTDNSPLHF
TRBV10-3,-,TRBJ1-1,-,TGTGCTACATCTGATGGGGAGGGGAAGAACACTGAAGCTTTCTTT,CATSDGEGKNTEAFF
TRBV6-6,once,TRBJ2-1,-,TGTGCCAGCATGGCCAGGGCGGGCAATGAGCAGTTCTTC,CASMARAGNEQFF
TRBV18,-,TRBJ2-7,-,TGTGCCAGCTCCCCGACCCAGGGGTCCTACGAGCAGTACTTC,CASSPTQGSYEQYF
TRBV5-1,few,TRBJ2-4,-,TGCGCCAGCAGCGGCGACCTACTGGCCAAAAACATTCAGTACTTC,CASSGDLLAKNIQYF
TRBV19,-,TRBJ1-5,-,TGTGCCAGTAACTCGGGGGGGCCAAGCAATCAGCCCCAGCATTTT,CASNSGGPSNQPQHF
TRBV3-1/TRBV3-2,-,TRBJ2-7,-,TGTGCCAGCAGCCAAGTAGGGATCGGCTACGAGCAGTACTTC,CASSQVGIGYEQYF
TRBV30,once,TRBJ1-1,-,TGTGCCTGGGAAAAAGAGAGGGTAAACACTGAAGCTTTCTTT,CAWEKERVNTEAFF
TRBV11-2,-,TRBJ2-7,-,TGTGCCAGCAGCCAAAGTTCCGGAGGGGGCGTCGAGCAGTACTTC,CASSQSSGGGVEQYF
TRBV19,-,TRBJ1-4,-,TGTGCCAGTAGTCCATGGGGGCAAGATGAAAAACTGTTTTTT,CASSPWGQDEKLFF
TRBV9,-,TRBJ1-3,-,TGTGCCAGCAGCGATTCAGGGTTAGCTGGAAACACCATATATTTT,CASSDSGLAGNTIYF
TRBV5-6,-,TRBJ2-7,-,TGTGCCAGCAGCTTGGTTGGACGGGATCCGTACGAGCAGTACTTC,CASSLVGRDPYEQYF
TRBV4-1,-,TRBJ1-3,-,TGCGCCAGCAGCCAACATGGGTTGTCTGGAAACACCATATATTTT,CASSQHGLSGNTIYF
TRBV4-1,-,TRBJ1-4,-,TGCGCCAGCAGCCAAGACGGCAGGGGTGAAAAACTGTTTTTT,CASSQDGRGEKLFF
TRBV5-1,once,TRBJ1-6,TRBD1,TGCGCCAGCAGCCGGAATCGGGACAGGGGCTCCTATAATTCACCCCTCCACTTT,CASSRNRDRGSYNSPLHF
TRBV7-8,-,TRBJ2-7,-,TGTGCCAGCACCCCAGACAGGTCCCCTTACGAGCAGTACTTC,CASTPDRSPYEQYF
TRBV10-3,once,TRBJ2-4,-,TGTGCCATCAGTGACAACCTAGCCAAAAACATTCAGTACTTC,CAISDNLAKNIQYF
TRBV3-1/TRBV3-2,-,TRBJ1-5,-,TGTGCCAGCAGCCCCGGACATCTCGGCAATCAGCCCCAGCATTTT,CASSPGHLGNQPQHF
TRBV29-1,-,TRBJ1-1,-,TGCAGCTGCTCGATGACAGGAACAAACACTGAAGCTTTCTTT,CSCSMTGTNTEAFF
TRBV15,once,TRBJ1-5,-,TGTGCCACCAGCAGAGGAGGTTCGGGCCAGCCCCAGCATTTT,CATSRGGSGQPQHF
TRBV29-1,-,TRBJ2-7,TRBD1,TGCAGCGCCGGAGACAGGGCCTACGAGCAGTACTTC,CSAGDRAYEQYF
TRBV5-1,-,TRBJ1-3,-,TGCGCCAGCAATCTAGGCTCTGGAAACACCATATATTTT,CASNLGSGNTIYF
TRBV29-1,-,TRBJ2-5,TRBD1,TGCAGCGCTGACAGGGGCCAAGAGACCCAGTACTTC,CSADRGQETQYF
TRBV4-3,-,TRBJ2-3,TRBD1,TGCGCCAGCAGCCAAGGGGGACAGGGGGTTACAGATACGCAGTATTTT,CASSQGGQGVTDTQYF